These 24 T cell receptor beta chains share one sample of origin, sequenced in a study of T-cell reconstitution after alpha-beta-depleted transplantation in children. Unique molecular identifiers were incorporated when the TCRbeta library was constructed. Using its own MiXCR run on the PCR reads, TCRdb lists one record per CDR3 protein. Of roughly 170,000 distinct CDR3 sequences listed, about 6.3% are singletons. Specimen: PBMCs from the stem cell graft donor, collected from the stem cell graft. These TCRs come from a human donor who donated a stem cell graft to a child with Wiskott-Aldrich syndrome.

This clonotype has a count of ten or more. This CDR3 reads CSARDQGIGETQYF. As DNA, the CDR3 is TGCAGTGCTAGGGACCAGGGAATCGGGGAGACCCAGTACTTC. The rearrangement joins TRBV20-1 to TRBJ2-5, with D perhaps matching TRBD1 (5 bases). In germline, CDR1 is DFQATT, CDR2 SNEGSKA (reference sequence). The CDR3 spans 14 residues. Trimming pared 3 bases from V and 5 bases from J, leaving 16 bases between.

The table lists this clonotype with many counts. The rearrangement links TRBV25-1 to TRBJ2-3, with D possibly being TRBD1 (6 bases). The CDR3 runs to 15 residues. The germline V gene has CDR1 MGHDK and CDR2 SYGVNS. V was trimmed by 5 bases and J by 3 bases, leaving 15 bases between them. CDR3 protein: CASSPRGQRTDTQYF. The CDR3 coding sequence is TGTGCCAGCAGTCCCAGGGGTCAGAGAACAGATACGCAGTATTTT.

The CDR3 DNA reads TGTGCCAGCAGTGAAATTCTAGCGGGAGGGGCCGGGGAGCTGTTTTTT. This encodes CASSEILAGGAGELFF. The chain is built from TRBV2 and TRBJ2-2; 12 positions agree with TRBD2. This CDR3 has 16 amino acids. After removal of 2 bases from V and 6 bases from J, the junction contained 4 bases not matched to a gene. Looked up from germline, CDR1 is SNHLY and CDR2 is FYNNEI. Using reference TRBV2 and TRBJ2-2 for the parts outside the CDR3, the full variable domain is EPEVTQTPSHQVTQMGQEVILRCVPISNHLYFYWYRQILGQKVEFLVSFYNNEISEKSEIFDDQFSVERPDGSNFTLKIRSTKLEDSAMYFCASSEILAGGAGELFFGEGSRLTVL.

This chain links TRBV30 with TRBJ2-3; 8 nucleotides agree with TRBD1. V shed 8 bases, J shed 5 bases, and the junction held 3 bases outside the gene matches. CDR3 length: 11 residues. CDR1 is GTSNPN and CDR2 is SVGIG in the germline V gene (reference sequence). CDR3 nucleotides: TGTGCCCGACAGGGGATAGATACGCAGTATTTT. It specifies CARQGIDTQYF.

This clonotype was counted ten times or more. The chain recombines TRBV10-2 with TRBJ1-1; no definite D call. Trimming removed 5 bases at V and 0 bases at J, with 13 bases between. Germline V gene lookup returns CDR1 WSHSY and CDR2 SAAADI. The CDR3 spans 15 residues. The CDR3 sequence: CASSPSGLMNTEAFF. The CDR3 nucleotides read TGCGCCAGCAGTCCCTCAGGACTGATGAACACTGAAGCTTTCTTT.

The chain carries TRBV14 and TRBJ2-1, with D hard to call. V lost 0 bases to trimming and J lost 7 bases, with 7 bases between them. Per germline, CDR1 SGHDN and CDR2 FVKESK. The CDR3 is made up of 13 amino acids. As DNA, the CDR3 is TGTGCCAGCAGCCAAGACTTCAGGAATGAGCAGTTCTTC. It specifies CASSQDFRNEQFF.

This clonotype has only a few counts. The gene calls are TRBV18 and TRBJ1-3, with D unresolved. The ends were cut back, 0 bases at V and 0 bases at J, with 9 bases in the middle. The germline V gene encodes CDR1 KGHSH and CDR2 LQKENI. CDR3 size: 16 residues. The CDR3 nucleotides are TGTGCCAGCTCACCACCGCAGGCTAACTCTGGAAACACCATATATTTT. Translation: CASSPPQANSGNTIYF.

This clonotype was counted ten times or more. The V gene is TRBV11-1, the J gene TRBJ1-5, with 7 nucleotides matching TRBD1. The germline gives CDR1 SGHAT, CDR2 FQDESV (reference sequence). Trimming took 2 bases from V and 0 from J; bases not matched to a gene: 10. CDR3 length: 18 residues. In DNA form, the CDR3 reads TGTGCCAGCAGCTTAACCCCCAACAGGGGATATAGCAATCAGCCCCAGCATTTT. Its protein is CASSLTPNRGYSNQPQHF.

The sample holds many counts of this clonotype. The chain couples TRBV19 to TRBJ2-7; 9 nucleotides line up with TRBD1. This CDR3 is built from 13 residues. Germline V gene sequence: CDR1 LNHDA, CDR2 SQIVND (reference sequence). V lost 5 bases, J lost 4 bases, and 3 bases stayed unmatched. The CDR3 DNA sequence: TGTGCCAGTAGTCGGGACAGGGAGTACGAGCAGTACTTC. This gives the protein CASSRDREYEQYF.

The chain carries TRBV19 and TRBJ1-1, with D unresolved. V shed 5 bases and J shed 3 bases, with 10 bases lying between them. CDR1 and CDR2 from the germline V gene are LNHDA and SQIVND (reference sequence). The CDR3 covers 13 residues. The CDR3 spells CASSPLGDTEAFF. CDR3 in DNA: TGTGCCAGTAGTCCCCTTGGAGACACTGAAGCTTTCTTT.

This clonotype was recorded at least ten times. The gene calls are TRBV20-1 and TRBJ2-7; 8 bases line up with TRBD1. Germline V gene data show CDR1 as DFQATT and CDR2 as SNEGSKA (reference sequence). V lost 6 bases, J lost 3 bases, and 7 bases stayed unmatched. The CDR3 has 13 residues. DNA of the CDR3: TGCAGTGCCCCAAAGACAGGGGTCTACGAGCAGTACTTC. Residues: CSAPKTGVYEQYF.

This clonotype was observed a handful of times. This chain joins TRBV18 and TRBJ1-2; D is undetermined. This CDR3 is 13 amino acids long. V was trimmed by 4 bases and J by 14 bases, leaving 20 bases between them. Germline V lookup: CDR1 KGHSH, CDR2 LQKENI. As DNA, the CDR3 is TGTGCCAGCTCACTTGCTCCCCATGAGGAATGGACCTTC. It encodes CASSLAPHEEWTF.

Ten or more counts support this clonotype. The chain recombines TRBV5-1 with TRBJ2-1; D might be TRBD1 (5 bases). This CDR3 is 15 amino acids long. The V gene's germline CDR1 is SGHRS and CDR2 YFSETQ. Trimming took off 0 bases at V and 2 bases at J, with 9 bases between the two ends. Written as DNA, the CDR3 is TGCGCCAGCAGCTTGGTCCAGGGCCCCTACAATGAGCAGTTCTTC. Its translation: CASSLVQGPYNEQFF.

This clonotype was seen a few times. V and J are TRBV20-1 and TRBJ2-7, with a possible D match to TRBD2 (5 bases). The V gene's germline CDR1 is DFQATT and CDR2 SNEGSKA (reference sequence). The CDR3 totals 14 residues. V was trimmed by 4 bases and J by 6 bases, leaving 19 bases between them. CDR3 nucleotides: TGCAGTGCTACCCAACACGGACTTGGGAGCGAGCAGTACTTC. This gives the protein CSATQHGLGSEQYF.

This clonotype has at least ten counts. V is TRBV28 and J is TRBJ1-1, with a weak D call TRBD1 (5 bases). The length of the CDR3 is 14 residues. Germline CDR1 reads MDHEN; CDR2 reads SYDVKM. Trimming cost V 6 bases and J 4 bases, with 15 bases left between them. CDR3 nucleotide sequence: TGTGCCAGCAGGAAACAGGCGGGGGGCACTGAAGCTTTCTTT. Protein sequence: CASRKQAGGTEAFF.

In this sample, this clonotype turned up many times. This chain links TRBV7-9 with TRBJ2-3, with D uncertain. The germline V gene encodes CDR1 SEHNR and CDR2 FQNEAQ (reference sequence). V gave up 8 bases and J gave up 2 bases, with 20 bases separating them. The CDR3 totals 16 residues. CDR3 sequence: CASPPSGSGTTDTQYF. The CDR3, as DNA: TGTGCCAGCCCGCCGAGTGGCTCCGGCACCACAGATACGCAGTATTTT.

J is TRBJ2-1 and V is TRBV18; the D gene is possibly TRBD2 (6 bases). Germline V gene lookup returns CDR1 KGHSH and CDR2 LQKENI. This CDR3 has 14 residues. Trimming took 3 bases from V and 8 from J, leaving 14 bases between them. Here the CDR3 reads CASSPGAGFHEQFF. In DNA, the CDR3 is TGTGCCAGCTCACCGGGTGCGGGGTTCCATGAGCAGTTCTTC.

This chain joins TRBV5-1 and TRBJ1-5; 9 bases fit TRBD1. Germline V gives CDR1 SGHRS, CDR2 YFSETQ. This CDR3 has 15 amino acids. The trim removed 5 bases at V and 6 bases at J, leaving 9 bases unmatched. In nucleotides, the CDR3 is TGCGCCAGCAGGCACGGGACAGGGAAGGGTCAGCCCCAGCATTTT. As protein: CASRHGTGKGQPQHF.

The V gene is TRBV4-2, the J gene TRBJ2-1; D not certain. Germline CDR1 reads LGHNA; CDR2 reads YNFKEQ. Trimming left V 4 bases short and J 2 bases short, with 9 bases between. The CDR3 loop spans 14 amino acids. CDR3 coding DNA: TGTGCCAGCAGCCCGGACGTCGCCTACAATGAGCAGTTCTTC. This gives the protein CASSPDVAYNEQFF.

This clonotype was observed a few times. V is TRBV30 and J is TRBJ1-3; 9 nucleotides match TRBD1. Germline V gene lookup returns CDR1 GTSNPN and CDR2 SVGIG (reference sequence). V was clipped by 2 bases and J by 0 bases; unmatched bases: 5. This CDR3 has 16 residues. The DNA for the CDR3 is TGTGCCTGGAGTCAGGACAGGGGCGCCTCTGGAAACACCATATATTTT. Amino acid sequence: CAWSQDRGASGNTIYF.

This clonotype has a count of ten or more. J is TRBJ1-5 and V is TRBV5-1; TRBD1 aligns across 7 bases. The CDR3 contains 15 residues. Germline loops: CDR1 SGHRS, CDR2 YFSETQ. V dropped 4 bases and J dropped 3; count of bases not matched to a gene: 7. CDR3 DNA: TGCGCCAGCAGCCGGACAGGTGGGGACAATCAGCCCCAGCATTTT. Translating gives CASSRTGGDNQPQHF.

This clonotype was counted at least ten times. The chain recombines TRBV5-5 with TRBJ2-5; D remains unclear. From germline, CDR1 is SGHKS and CDR2 YYEKEE (reference sequence). Trimming removed 0 bases from V and 5 bases from J, with 8 bases in between. The CDR3 runs 13 residues. CDR3 DNA sequence: TGTGCCAGCAGCTTGGGACTCTGGGAGACCCAGTACTTC. Protein: CASSLGLWETQYF.

In its sample, this clonotype was seen once. The chain uses TRBV23-1 and TRBJ2-5; 8 nucleotides agree with TRBD1. TRBV23-1 is labeled an ORF, and its function is uncertain. With 9 bases clipped from V and 6 bases from J, the junction kept 6 bases outside the gene matches. The CDR3 contains 12 residues. The CDR3, as DNA: TGCGCCAGACGGACAGGGCGGCAGACCCAGTACTTC. It translates to CARRTGRQTQYF.

The table lists this clonotype with many counts. V gene TRBV12-3 or TRBV12-4 combines with J gene TRBJ2-7; 9 bases are shared with TRBD2. Trimming took 2 bases from V and 1 from J; bases not matched to a gene: 9. The CDR3 extends over 17 amino acids. The CDR3 sequence is CASSLSASGKASYEQYF. The CDR3 bases are TGTGCCAGCAGTTTATCGGCTAGCGGGAAGGCTTCCTACGAGCAGTACTTC.